This T cell receptor beta chain appears in the sequencing data of a study of OX40 agonist ivuxolimab in advanced cancers. Libraries were prepared by immunoSEQ multiplex PCR; TCRdb keeps only in-frame clonotypes and omits some of them. The repertoire holds 50,000 to 70,000 clones, with about 81% as singletons. V was trimmed by 8 bases and J by 3 bases, leaving 5 bases between them. The germline gives CDR1 MNHNY, CDR2 SVGAGI (reference sequence). There are 12 residues in the CDR3. The chain is built from TRBV6-6 and TRBJ1-6; D gene ambiguous. The source was CD4+ or CD8+ T cells sorted from blood, collected in a trial of the OX40 agonist ivuxolimab. The source of this sequence is an adult with an advanced solid tumor such as melanoma, head and neck, liver or kidney cancer. This chain's CDR3 is CASRLYNSPLHF. The CDR3, as DNA: TGTGCCAGCCGCCTCTATAATTCACCCCTCCACTTT.